The source of this T cell receptor beta chain is a study of T-cell reconstitution after alpha-beta-depleted transplantation in children. The CDR3 loop spans 11 amino acids. V was shortened by 3 bases and J by 6 bases, with 2 bases between the two germline ends. The V gene's germline CDR1 is SNHLY and CDR2 FYNNEI. Library preparation (for TCRbeta) was performed with unique molecular identifiers. TCRdb processed the PCR reads anew with MiXCR; each CDR3 protein has one entry. This repertoire shows around 340,000 distinct CDR3 sequences, 13% found once; its top ten account for approximately 4.3%. This clonotype was observed at least ten times.

The V gene is TRBV2, the J gene TRBJ2-2; D remains unclear. The sample in question was PBMCs, obtained from the stem cell graft. The TCR sequence derives from a human donor who donated a stem cell graft to a child with Fanconi anemia. The DNA for the CDR3 is TGTGCCAGCAGTGAGCCCGGGGAGCTGTTTTTT. This sequence encodes CASSEPGELFF.